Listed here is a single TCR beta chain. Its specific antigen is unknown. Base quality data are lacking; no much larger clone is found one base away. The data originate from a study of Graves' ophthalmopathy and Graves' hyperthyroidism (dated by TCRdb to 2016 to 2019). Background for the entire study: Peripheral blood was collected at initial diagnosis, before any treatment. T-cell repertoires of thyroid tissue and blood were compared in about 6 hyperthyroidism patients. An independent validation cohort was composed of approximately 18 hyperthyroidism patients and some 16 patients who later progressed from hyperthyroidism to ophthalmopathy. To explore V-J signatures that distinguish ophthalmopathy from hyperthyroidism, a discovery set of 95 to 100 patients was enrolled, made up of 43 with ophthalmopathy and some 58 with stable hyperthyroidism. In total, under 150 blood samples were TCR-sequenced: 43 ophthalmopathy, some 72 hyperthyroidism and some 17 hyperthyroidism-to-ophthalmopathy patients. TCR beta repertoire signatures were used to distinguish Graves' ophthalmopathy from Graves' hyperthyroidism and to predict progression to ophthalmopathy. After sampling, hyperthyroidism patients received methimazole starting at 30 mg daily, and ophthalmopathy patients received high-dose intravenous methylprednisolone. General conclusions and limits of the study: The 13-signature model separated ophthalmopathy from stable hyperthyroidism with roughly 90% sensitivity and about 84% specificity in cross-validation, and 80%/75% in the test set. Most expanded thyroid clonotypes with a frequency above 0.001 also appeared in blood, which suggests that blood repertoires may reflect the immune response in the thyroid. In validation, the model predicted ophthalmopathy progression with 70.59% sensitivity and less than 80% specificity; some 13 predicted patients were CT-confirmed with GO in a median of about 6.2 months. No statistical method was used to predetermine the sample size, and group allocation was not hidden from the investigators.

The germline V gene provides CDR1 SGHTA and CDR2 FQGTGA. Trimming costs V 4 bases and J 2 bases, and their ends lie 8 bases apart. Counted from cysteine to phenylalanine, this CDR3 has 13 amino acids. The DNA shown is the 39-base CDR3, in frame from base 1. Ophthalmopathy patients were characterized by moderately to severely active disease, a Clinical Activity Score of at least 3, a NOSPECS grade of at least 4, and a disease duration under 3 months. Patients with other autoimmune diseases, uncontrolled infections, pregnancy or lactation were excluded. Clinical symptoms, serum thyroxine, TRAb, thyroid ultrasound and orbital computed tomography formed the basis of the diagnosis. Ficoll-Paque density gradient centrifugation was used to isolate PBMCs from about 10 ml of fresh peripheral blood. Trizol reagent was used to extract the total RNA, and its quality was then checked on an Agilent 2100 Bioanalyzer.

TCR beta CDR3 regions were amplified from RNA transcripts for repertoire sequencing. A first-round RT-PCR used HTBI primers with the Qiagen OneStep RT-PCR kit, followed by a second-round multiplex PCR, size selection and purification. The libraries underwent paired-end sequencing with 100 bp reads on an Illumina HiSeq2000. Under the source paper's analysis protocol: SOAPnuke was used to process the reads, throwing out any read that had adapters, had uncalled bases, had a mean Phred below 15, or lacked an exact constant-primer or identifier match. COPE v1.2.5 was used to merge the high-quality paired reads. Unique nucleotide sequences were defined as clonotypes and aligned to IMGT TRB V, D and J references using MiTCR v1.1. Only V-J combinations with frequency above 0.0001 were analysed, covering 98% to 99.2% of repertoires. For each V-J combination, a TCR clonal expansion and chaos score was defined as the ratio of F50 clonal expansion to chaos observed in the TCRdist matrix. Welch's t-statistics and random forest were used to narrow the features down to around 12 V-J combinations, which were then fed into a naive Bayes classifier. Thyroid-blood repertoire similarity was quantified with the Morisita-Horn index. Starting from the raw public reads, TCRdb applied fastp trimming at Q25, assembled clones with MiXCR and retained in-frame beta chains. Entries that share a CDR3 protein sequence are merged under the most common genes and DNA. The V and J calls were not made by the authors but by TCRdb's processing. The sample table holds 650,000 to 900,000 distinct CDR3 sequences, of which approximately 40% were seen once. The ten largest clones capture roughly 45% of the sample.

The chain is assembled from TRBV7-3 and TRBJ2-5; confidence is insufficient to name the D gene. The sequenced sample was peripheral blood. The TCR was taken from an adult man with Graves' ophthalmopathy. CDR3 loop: CASSWNRQETQYF. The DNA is TGTGCCAGCAGCTGGAATAGGCAAGAGACCCAGTACTTC.